These 2 T cell receptor beta chains were sequenced from one sample in a study of T cell changes during pregnancy in multiple sclerosis. TCRdb's table, derived via immunoSEQ multiplex PCR, lists solely in-frame clones and lacks some. This table has tens of thousands of clones, roughly 92% appearing once. The input for sequencing was CD4+ T cells from peripheral blood mononuclear cells, taken in the third trimester of pregnancy. These receptors were taken from a female donor in good health, enrolled as a control in a pregnancy study.

The chain recombines TRBV7-2 with TRBJ2-1; 12 positions match TRBD2. V was pared by 0 bases and J by 8 bases, with 2 bases of the junction left unmatched. This CDR3 is built from 15 residues. Germline V CDR1 and CDR2: SGHTA, FQGNSA. In nucleotides, the CDR3 is TGTGCCAGCAGCTTAGCTCTAGCGGGGGGGGATGAGCAGTTCTTC. It is translated as CASSLALAGGDEQFF.

The genes are TRBV5-4 and TRBJ2-3, with 12 nucleotides matching TRBD2. Germline CDR1 reads SGHNT; CDR2 reads YYREEE (reference sequence). V gave up 4 bases and J gave up 0 bases; unmatched junction bases: 6. This CDR3 region has 17 residues. The CDR3 sequence: CASSRGLAGSSTDTQYF. CDR3 sequence (DNA): TGTGCCAGCAGCCGTGGACTAGCGGGGTCTAGCACAGATACGCAGTATTTT.